The present T cell receptor beta chain was sequenced within a study of cytomegalovirus exposure and HLA in healthy donors. Findings and caveats of the study: A later analysis reported that several of the most significant clusters appeared to be linked to common viral pathogens, among them Epstein-Barr virus. The dataset shows that most TCR sequences were rare, while some public TCRs occurred in many donors. V- and J-gene trimming of TCR beta was linked (in a later analysis) to a missense DCLRE1C variant.

Germline V lookup: CDR1 SGHRS, CDR2 YFSETQ. The CDR3 spans 14 residues. V gave up 6 bases and J gave up 9 bases; unmatched junction bases: 10. Of note for this clone: Its antigen remains unidentified.

Use of 60 Vbeta and 13 Jbeta primers characterized the PCR. Produced via immunoSEQ multiplex PCR; TCRdb's table is partial and in-frame only. Among some 150,000 clones listed, about 80% were seen once. What was sequenced was PBMCs. This TCR derives from a middle-aged man in good health and CMV-seronegative. The V call is TRBV5-1, the J call TRBJ2-3; 10 bases match TRBD1. The CDR3 nucleotides are TGCGCCAGCAACCGGGACAGGGGATCCAGAACGCAGTATTTT. This encodes CASNRDRGSRTQYF.